What follows are 27 T cell receptor beta chains derived from one specimen sequenced in a study of human T cells and chemical hapten exposure. TCRdb called the RACE reads again in MiXCR, with one record for every CDR3 protein. The repertoire holds tens of thousands of distinct CDR3 sequences, roughly 9.8% seen once, with 3% to 3.5% in the top ten. Time point denoted: patch test 1, 2 weeks after DPC sensitization. Treatment: therapeutic diphenylcyclopropenone sensitization with weekly scalp DPC. Sequenced here: whole blood, sampled in connection with sensitization to the hapten diphenylcyclopropenone (DPC). These receptors were taken from a woman aged 35 to 49 with alopecia areata. Some clones in this sample may be carry-over from other donors' samples.

The V gene is TRBV5-5, the J gene TRBJ1-2; D might be TRBD1 (5 bases). V lost 1 base, J lost 0 bases, and 7 bases lay in between. This CDR3 contains 14 residues. The germline V gene has CDR1 SGHKS and CDR2 YYEKEE (reference sequence). CDR3 sequence (DNA): TGTGCCAGCAGCTTGCAGGGAACTAACTATGGCTACACCTTC. Amino acid sequence: CASSLQGTNYGYTF.

The chain employs TRBV28 and TRBJ2-3; 9 bases are a match to TRBD1. This CDR3 region has 16 residues. Losses at the gene ends were 5 bases for V and 6 bases for J; bases not matched to a gene: 12. The germline CDR1 and CDR2 sequences are MDHEN and SYDVKM. CDR3 sequence: CASSLTSGTGRDTQYF. CDR3 nucleotide sequence: TGTGCCAGCAGTCTAACCTCCGGGACAGGGCGGGATACGCAGTATTTT.

The table lists this clonotype with many counts. This chain links TRBV19 with TRBJ1-5; D is unresolved. Trimming removed 0 bases from V and 5 bases from J, with 17 bases in between. Germline CDR1 is LNHDA and CDR2 is SQIVND (reference sequence). The CDR3 contains 17 residues. The CDR3 sequence is CASSIDRGGMGYQPQHF. The CDR3 DNA reads TGTGCCAGTAGTATAGATCGTGGAGGGATGGGGTATCAGCCCCAGCATTTT.

This chain connects TRBV19 to TRBJ2-1, with TRBD1 matching over 10 bases. The CDR3 totals 15 residues. The V gene end was trimmed by 5 bases and the J gene end by 2 bases; junction bases not matched to a gene: 3. Germline V gives CDR1 LNHDA, CDR2 SQIVND (reference sequence). The CDR3 loop is CASSLTGGAYNEQFF. Written as DNA, the CDR3 is TGTGCCAGTAGTTTGACAGGGGGCGCCTACAATGAGCAGTTCTTC.

This clonotype was counted ten times or more. The chain combines TRBV20-1 with TRBJ2-2; TRBD2 matches 8 bases. Germline CDR1 is DFQATT and CDR2 is SNEGSKA (reference sequence). The CDR3 loop spans 15 amino acids. The trim removed 6 bases at V and 3 bases at J, leaving 9 bases unmatched. The CDR3 nucleotides read TGCAGTGCCAATCAGCGGACTAGCTACACCGGGGAGCTGTTTTTT. Translation: CSANQRTSYTGELFF.

This clonotype was picked up many times. The rearrangement links TRBV3-1 to TRBJ2-2; no clear D. The CDR3 covers 12 residues. Between the trimmed V and J ends, which lost 3 bases and 2 bases, there was a span of 1 base. CDR1 and CDR2 from the germline V gene are LGHDT and YNNKEL (reference sequence). In DNA, the CDR3 is TGTGCCAGCAGCCATAACACCGGGGAGCTGTTTTTT. Amino acids: CASSHNTGELFF. Full variable domain (outside the CDR3, taken from reference TRBV3-1 and TRBJ2-2): DTAVSQTPKYLVTQMGNDKSIKCEQNLGHDTMYWYKQDSKKFLKIMFSYNNKELIINETVPNRFSPKSPDKAHLNLHINSLELGDSAVYFCASSHNTGELFFGEGSRLTVL.

This clonotype was detected ten times or more. The V call is TRBV7-9, the J call TRBJ2-2; no clear D. The length of the CDR3 is 11 residues. Trimming pared 10 bases from V and 7 bases from J, leaving 10 bases between. Germline values: CDR1 SEHNR, CDR2 FQNEAQ (reference sequence). The CDR3 region is CATPEVGELFF. The CDR3 coding sequence is TGTGCCACCCCAGAGGTCGGGGAGCTGTTTTTT.

Remarks on this clonotype: A much larger clone is a single base away; this may be a read error. The chain carries TRBV7-2 and TRBJ2-1; D uncertain. The CDR3 has 15 residues. Germline CDR1 and CDR2: SGHTA and FQGNSA. V was shortened by 4 bases and J by 6 bases, with 16 bases between the two germline ends. The CDR3 nucleotides are TGTGCCAGCAGCTCCCGACGTGGCTTTTGCAATGAGCAGTTCTTC. It encodes CASSSRRGFCNEQFF.

This rearrangement joins TRBV28 to TRBJ1-4; TRBD1 agrees at 7 bases. Germline trimming cut 6 bases from V and 8 bases from J; bases unmatched to any gene: 12. Germline lookup yields CDR1 MDHEN and CDR2 SYDVKM. CDR3 size: 15 residues. This CDR3 reads CASRSEQGFVEKLFF. Written as DNA, the CDR3 is TGTGCCAGCAGAAGTGAACAGGGGTTCGTGGAAAAACTGTTTTTT.

This clonotype was recorded many times. The chain's CDR3 is CASSYTRSGYEQYF. CDR3 nucleotides: TGTGCCAGCAGTTATACTCGGTCCGGTTACGAGCAGTACTTC. This chain connects TRBV6-5 to TRBJ2-7; D remains ambiguous. Germline-derived CDR1 and CDR2 are MNHEY and SVGAGI. Trimming shortened V by 3 bases and J by 4 bases, and 13 bases separated the two germline ends. The CDR3 is 14 residues long.

There are many counts of this clonotype. The V and J genes are TRBV13 and TRBJ2-7; possible D gene TRBD2, 5 bases. V was pared by 5 bases and J by 6 bases, with 8 bases between. The CDR3 length is 11 residues. Germline assignment: CDR1 PRHDT and CDR2 FYEKMQ (reference sequence). CDR3 loop: CASSARGEQYF. CDR3 bases: TGTGCCAGCAGCGCCCGGGGCGAGCAGTACTTC.

This clonotype has a handful of counts. One end of the junction is discordant with germline, which a read error may explain. The chain combines TRBV6-5 with TRBJ2-5; no clear D. CDR3 length: 13 residues. Per the germline V gene, CDR1 is MNHEY and CDR2 is SVGAGI. The chain's CDR3 is CASTRAPQQTQYF. The CDR3 nucleotides read TGTGCCAGCACAAGGGCGCCCCAACAGACCCAGTACTTC.

The chain couples TRBV7-2 to TRBJ2-5; perhaps TRBD2 as D (6 bases). Germline-derived CDR1 and CDR2 are SGHTA and FQGNSA. The V gene lost 4 bases and the J gene lost 1 base, with 13 bases spanning the gap. This CDR3 has 15 amino acids. The CDR3 spells CASSSFSGSQETQYF. CDR3 in DNA: TGTGCCAGCAGCTCATTTAGCGGAAGCCAAGAGACCCAGTACTTC.

The table lists this clonotype with many counts. The V gene is TRBV12-3 or TRBV12-4, the J gene TRBJ2-7, with D possibly called TRBD1 or TRBD2 (6 bases each). CDR3 length equals 12 residues. Trimming took off 6 bases at V and 6 bases at J, with 12 bases between the two ends. The CDR3 DNA reads as TGTGCCAGCAGACTACAGGGACTCGAGCAGTACTTC. This codes for CASRLQGLEQYF.

This clonotype occurred a few times. The chain employs TRBV19 and TRBJ2-1; D is possibly TRBD2 (5 bases). V lost 5 bases, J lost 5 bases, and 10 bases lay in between. This CDR3 region has 13 residues. The germline gives CDR1 LNHDA, CDR2 SQIVND (reference sequence). CDR3 sequence: CASSVGVHNEQFF. CDR3 DNA: TGTGCCAGTAGTGTGGGAGTGCACAATGAGCAGTTCTTC.

This clonotype was recorded a few times. The chain employs TRBV27 and TRBJ2-3, with 9 bases that match TRBD1. The CDR3 totals 15 residues. The junction had 3 bases not matched to a gene; V was cut back by 0 bases and J by 5 bases. Germline V gene data show CDR1 as MNHEY and CDR2 as SMNVEV (reference sequence). The CDR3 region is CASSLSGTGIDTQYF. The CDR3 DNA sequence: TGTGCCAGCAGTTTATCTGGGACAGGGATAGATACGCAGTATTTT.

About this clonotype: A much larger clone differs by one base, so this may be a read error. The chain couples TRBV6-2 or TRBV6-3 to TRBJ1-1, with 11 bases matching TRBD1. Germline CDR1 MNHEY, CDR2 SVGEGT. The CDR3 sequence is 15 residues long. The CDR3 spells CASSTRTGGSTEASF. The CDR3 region has the DNA TGTGCCAGCAGTACCCGGACAGGGGGCAGTACTGAAGCTTCCTTT.

This clonotype was counted ten times or more. CDR3 sequence reads: CASTSGGQGALLGQPQHF. The DNA of the CDR3 is TGTGCCAGCACCTCGGGGGGACAGGGGGCTCTTCTTGGTCAGCCCCAGCATTTT. The chain is built from TRBV11-2 and TRBJ1-5; 12 nucleotides align to TRBD1. V shed 7 bases and J 6 bases; nucleotides not matched to a gene: 16. This CDR3 has 18 amino acids. Germline V gives CDR1 SGHAT, CDR2 FQNNGV. Drawing the rest from reference TRBV11-2 and TRBJ1-5, the complete variable domain is EAGVAQSPRYKIIEKRQSVAFWCNPISGHATLYWYQQILGQGPKLLIQFQNNGVVDDSQLPKDRFSAERLKGVDSTLKIQPAKLEDSAVYLCASTSGGQGALLGQPQHFGDGTRLSIL.

This clonotype was recorded at least ten times. This rearrangement joins TRBV5-1 to TRBJ2-5; 7 positions agree with TRBD1. The CDR3 length is 14 residues. Germline CDR1 SGHRS, CDR2 YFSETQ. The ends lost 1 base at V and 3 bases at J; junction bases unmatched: 3. The CDR3 DNA sequence: TGCGCCAGCAGCTTGATAGGGGGCGAAGAGACCCAGTACTTC. This codes for CASSLIGGEETQYF.

This clonotype was observed many times. The chain combines TRBV19 with TRBJ2-7; possible D gene TRBD2, 5 bases. Between the trimmed V and J ends, which lost 8 bases and 6 bases, there was a span of 20 bases. CDR1 and CDR2 from the germline V gene are LNHDA and SQIVND (reference sequence). This CDR3 has 14 amino acids. The CDR3 region has the DNA TGTGCCAGTTGTAAACGATCGGGGTTCTGCGAGCAGTACTTC. Amino acids: CASCKRSGFCEQYF. Together with reference TRBV19 and TRBJ2-7, the CDR3 gives the full variable domain: DGGITQSPKYLFRKEGQNVTLSCEQNLNHDAMYWYRQDPGQGLRLIYYSQIVNDFQKGDIAEGYSVSREKKESFPLTVTSAQKNPTAFYLCASCKRSGFCEQYFGPGTRLTVT.

The chain has TRBV20-1 and TRBJ1-1, with D uncertain. Looked up from germline, CDR1 is DFQATT and CDR2 is SNEGSKA (reference sequence). The V end was cut by 3 bases, the J end by 6 bases, with 14 bases between. The CDR3 has 13 residues. The CDR3 DNA reads TGCAGTGCTAGTAGCGAAAGCGGATCTGAAGCTTTCTTT. Translated: CSASSESGSEAFF.

This clonotype was counted at least ten times. The chain is built from TRBV9 and TRBJ2-7, with unresolved D. The length of the CDR3 is 15 residues. V lost 4 bases to trimming and J lost 0 bases, with 14 bases between them. CDR1 SGDLS and CDR2 YYNGEE come from the germline V gene. The CDR3 here is CASSLSQGLSYEQYF. In nucleotides, the CDR3 is TGTGCCAGCAGCCTTTCGCAAGGGCTCTCCTACGAGCAGTACTTC. The full variable domain, its missing parts supplied by reference TRBV9 and TRBJ2-7, is DSGVTQTPKHLITATGQRVTLRCSPRSGDLSVYWYQQSLDQGLQFLIQYYNGEERAKGNILERFSAQQFPDLHSELNLSSLELGDSALYFCASSLSQGLSYEQYFGPGTRLTVT.

Concerning this clonotype itself: At one of its ends the junction is not consistent with the germline gene, which may arise from a read error. As DNA, the CDR3 is TGTGCCTGGAGTGAAGGTACAGGCCAAATACCGCATTTC. It translates to CAWSEGTGQIPHF. J is TRBJ2-7 and V is TRBV30, with D maybe TRBD1 (5 bases). The CDR3 consists of 13 residues. Germline V gene lookup returns CDR1 GTSNPN and CDR2 SVGIG (reference sequence).

This chain uses TRBV11-2 with TRBJ2-7, with a tentative D call TRBD1 (7 bases). Germline lookup yields CDR1 SGHAT and CDR2 FQNNGV. The V end was cut by 8 bases, the J end by 2 bases, with 19 bases between. CDR3 length equals 15 residues. CDR3 amino acids: CASRQGGRGTYEQYF. The CDR3 nucleotides read TGTGCCAGCCGCCAAGGGGGCCGGGGGACCTACGAGCAGTACTTC.

The V call is TRBV4-2, the J call TRBJ2-7; 7 positions agree with TRBD2. Per the germline V gene, CDR1 is LGHNA and CDR2 is YNFKEQ. The V and J ends lost 4 bases and 0 bases, in that order; junction bases with no gene match: 6. The CDR3 extends over 15 amino acids. The CDR3: CASSPERGVSYEQYF. The CDR3 DNA reads as TGTGCCAGCAGCCCCGAGCGGGGCGTCTCCTACGAGCAGTACTTC.

This clonotype was counted many times. The rearrangement uses TRBV20-1 and TRBJ2-2; TRBD2 agrees at 7 bases. This CDR3 has 14 amino acids. Germline V CDR1 and CDR2: DFQATT, SNEGSKA (reference sequence). Unmatched junction bases numbered 5, after V lost 3 bases and J lost 4 bases. This CDR3 reads CSASPAGSTGELFF. CDR3 DNA sequence: TGCAGTGCTAGCCCAGCGGGGAGCACCGGGGAGCTGTTTTTT.

On this clonotype itself: Given a much more abundant clone one base away, this may be a read error. This chain joins TRBV6-2 or TRBV6-3 and TRBJ2-2; D may be TRBD2 (6 bases). CDR3 length: 16 residues. The germline gives CDR1 MNHEY, CDR2 SVGEGT. CDR3 nucleotides: TGTGCCAGCAGTTCTAGCGTTCCCGCGAACACCGGGGAGCTGATTTTT. Its translation: CASSSSVPANTGELIF.